This is a list of T cell receptor beta chains from one sample in a study of T cell responses to AZD1222 COVID-19 vaccine. TCRdb keeps only in-frame clones here, not all; method: immunoSEQ multiplex PCR. The table lists 150,000 to 200,000 clones, approximately 95% of them singletons. The material sequenced was peripheral blood, taken on day 0 of AZD1222 vaccination. Receptors originate from an adult in good health. Each CDR3 is given with its conserved first and last residue. Fields, in order: V gene, J gene, D gene, clone size, CDR3 protein, CDR3 DNA. D genes are given only for firm matches. Some rows have no size entry. The others give once, few or many, or a class for an expanded clone.

>TRBV24-1|TRBJ1-5|TRBD1|NA
CATSDGQGQPQHF
TGTGCCACCAGTGATGGACAGGGTCAGCCCCAGCATTTT
>TRBV5-8|TRBJ1-5|NA|NA
CASSLAGSNQPQHF
TGTGCCAGCAGCTTGGCGGGGAGCAATCAGCCCCAGCATTTT
>TRBV25-1|TRBJ2-3|NA|NA
CAISDSGRLGDTQYF
TGTGCCATCTCCGACAGTGGGCGGCTCGGGGATACGCAGTATTTT
>TRBV6-5|TRBJ2-2|NA|NA
CASSRARETGELFF
TGTGCCAGCAGCCGGGCTCGGGAGACCGGGGAGCTGTTTTTT
>TRBV19|TRBJ1-6|NA|NA
CASSIVGQDSSPLHF
TGTGCCAGTAGTATAGTTGGACAAGATAGTTCACCCCTCCACTTT
>TRBV5-1|TRBJ2-2|NA|NA
CASRDYGQTGELFF
TGCGCCAGCCGAGATTATGGACAGACCGGGGAGCTGTTTTTT
>TRBV5-4|TRBJ2-7|NA|NA
CASSLKAALSYEQYF
TGTGCCAGCAGCTTGAAGGCTGCCCTCTCCTACGAGCAGTACTTC
>TRBV7-6|TRBJ2-7|TRBD2|once
CASSLGGLASGGYEQYF
TGTGCCAGCAGCTTAGGCGGACTAGCCTCGGGGGGCTACGAGCAGTACTTC
>TRBV5-1|TRBJ2-2|NA|once
CASSPLGRLNTGELFF
TGCGCCAGCAGCCCACTCGGACGGTTGAACACCGGGGAGCTGTTTTTT
>TRBV7-9|TRBJ1-3|NA|NA
CASLQAHSGNTIYF
TGTGCCAGCTTACAGGCCCACTCTGGAAACACCATATATTTT
>TRBV7-2|TRBJ2-7|TRBD1|NA
CASSPTGGGYEQYF
TGTGCCAGCAGCCCAACAGGGGGAGGCTACGAGCAGTACTTC
>TRBV6-5|TRBJ1-1|TRBD1|NA
CASSRTGESAFF
TGTGCCAGCAGTCGGACAGGGGAGTCGGCTTTCTTT
>TRBV6-5|TRBJ2-1|TRBD2|NA
CASSQRGLGSHTQFF
TGTGCCAGCAGCCAAAGAGGACTAGGCTCACATACGCAGTTCTTC